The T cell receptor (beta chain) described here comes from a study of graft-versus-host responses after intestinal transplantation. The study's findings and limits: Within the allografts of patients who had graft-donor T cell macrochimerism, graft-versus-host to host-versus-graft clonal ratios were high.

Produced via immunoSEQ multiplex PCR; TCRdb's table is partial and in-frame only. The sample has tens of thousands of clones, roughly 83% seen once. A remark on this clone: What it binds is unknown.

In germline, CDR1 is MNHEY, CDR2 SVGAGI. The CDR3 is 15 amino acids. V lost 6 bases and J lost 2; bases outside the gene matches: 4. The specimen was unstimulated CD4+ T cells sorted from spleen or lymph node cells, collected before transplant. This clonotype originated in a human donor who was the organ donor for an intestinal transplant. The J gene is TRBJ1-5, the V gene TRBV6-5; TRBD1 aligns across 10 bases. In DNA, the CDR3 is TGTGCCAGCAGCCCGACAGGGGGCGGCAATCAGCCCCAGCATTTT. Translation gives CASSPTGGGNQPQHF.